The 30 T cell receptor beta chains given below trace back to one sample, sequenced in a study of blood T cell repertoires in COVID-19. Profiled with immunoSEQ multiplex PCR; TCRdb holds only in-frame clones, not every one. The data hold around 700,000 clones, with 75% to 90% observed a single time. The sequenced sample was peripheral blood. The receptor set was obtained from a woman under 30 with acute or convalescent COVID-19.

The rearrangement uses TRBV18 and TRBJ2-7; possible D gene TRBD2, 5 bases. Germline loops: CDR1 KGHSH, CDR2 LQKENI. The CDR3 consists of 11 residues. Trimming removed 4 bases from V and 5 bases from J, with 6 bases in between. Here the CDR3 DNA reads TGTGCCAGCTCACACGGGGACGAGCAGTACTTC. This gives the protein CASSHGDEQYF.

The rearrangement joins TRBV14 to TRBJ2-7; 7 bases map to TRBD2. CDR1 is SGHDN and CDR2 is FVKESK in the germline V gene. Trimming cost V 9 bases and J 5 bases; bases outside gene matches: 31. The CDR3 sequence is 20 residues long. CDR3 amino acids: CARPPRDGSPLGAGFDEQYF. CDR3 coding DNA: TGTGCCAGACCTCCTAGGGACGGGAGCCCTCTCGGAGCGGGGTTCGACGAGCAGTACTTC.

Of note for this clone: The same CDR3 arises from other DNA sequences in this sample as well. The chain is built from TRBV9 and TRBJ2-3, with D hard to call. Trimming removed 0 bases at V and 2 bases at J, with 4 bases between. Germline loops: CDR1 SGDLS, CDR2 YYNGEE. The CDR3 is 13 residues long. CDR3 bases: TGTGCCAGCAGCGTAGGTCTCACAGATACGCAGTATTTT. This sequence encodes CASSVGLTDTQYF.

This chain uses TRBV19 with TRBJ1-3; TRBD1 might be the D (5 bases). CDR3 size: 15 residues. V was shortened by 3 bases and J by 0 bases, with 9 bases between the two germline ends. Per the germline V gene, CDR1 is LNHDA and CDR2 is SQIVND (reference sequence). CDR3 bases: TGTGCCAGTAGTATTGGGGCCATCTCTGGAAACACCATATATTTT. As protein: CASSIGAISGNTIYF.

The chain couples TRBV30 to TRBJ2-1; D ambiguous. Germline CDR1 GTSNPN, CDR2 SVGIG (reference sequence). V was cut by 1 base and J by 10 bases, with 11 bases left in between. The CDR3 is 12 residues long. The CDR3 protein is CAWSGFNEEQFF. DNA for the CDR3: TGTGCCTGGAGTGGTTTTAATGAGGAGCAGTTCTTC.

This CDR3 is CASSEDITSLMNTGELFF. CDR3 bases: TGCGCCAGCAGTGAGGACATAACCTCCCTCATGAACACCGGGGAGCTGTTTTTT. V and J are TRBV10-1 and TRBJ2-2; D unresolved. Germline assignment: CDR1 WNHNN and CDR2 SYGVQD (reference sequence). V shed 2 bases and J shed 1 base, with 17 bases lying between them. The CDR3 totals 18 residues.

V usage is TRBV27 and J usage is TRBJ2-7, with D uncertain. The CDR3 spans 13 residues. V was shortened by 4 bases and J by 2 bases, with 9 bases between the two germline ends. The germline CDR1 and CDR2 sequences are MNHEY and SMNVEV (reference sequence). CDR3 sequence: CASSSLTPYEQYF. CDR3 DNA sequence: TGTGCCAGCAGTTCCCTCACTCCCTACGAGCAGTACTTC.

The genes are TRBV3-1 (or the pseudogene TRBV3-2) and TRBJ2-6, with D unresolved. Trimming took off 8 bases at V and 3 bases at J, with 5 bases between the two ends. The germline gives CDR1 LGHDT, CDR2 YNNKEL (reference sequence). The CDR3 consists of 12 residues. For the CDR3, the DNA is TGTGCCAGCGGGCGTGGGGCCAACGTCCTGACTTTC. Amino acid sequence: CASGRGANVLTF.

The CDR3 coding sequence is TGTGCCAGCAGTTACCAGGCCTCATCCTACGAGCAGTACTTC. This gives the protein CASSYQASSYEQYF. The chain is built from TRBV6-2 or TRBV6-3 and TRBJ2-7; D gene ambiguous. The CDR3 has 14 amino acids. The V gene lost 2 bases and the J gene lost 1 base, with 9 bases spanning the gap. Looked up from germline, CDR1 is MNHEY and CDR2 is SVGEGT.

In nucleotides, the CDR3 is TGTGCCACTAAGCGGGGGGACAGAGATACGCAGTATTTT. This codes for CATKRGDRDTQYF. J is TRBJ2-3 and V is TRBV24-1; 9 bases line up with TRBD2. CDR3 size: 13 residues. CDR1 is KGHDR, CDR2 SFDVKD, per germline. V was pared by 10 bases and J by 5 bases, with 6 bases of the junction left unmatched.

The V call is TRBV4-1, the J call TRBJ1-2; TRBD1 matches 11 bases. Germline assignment: CDR1 MGHRA and CDR2 YSYEKL. CDR3 size: 18 residues. The V segment lost 3 bases and the J segment 4 bases; nucleotides outside the gene matches: 13. CDR3 region: CASSHDGTGTGGTYGYTF. The CDR3 DNA sequence: TGCGCCAGCAGCCATGATGGGACCGGGACAGGGGGTACCTATGGCTACACCTTC.

As to this clone: Within the sample, other DNA sequences also encode this same CDR3. The rearrangement links TRBV4-1 to TRBJ2-7; 11 bases align to TRBD1. Germline lookup yields CDR1 MGHRA and CDR2 YSYEKL. The ends lost 4 bases at V and 6 bases at J; junction bases unmatched: 2. The CDR3 is 13 amino acids. For the CDR3, the DNA is TGCGCCAGCAGCCGGACAGGGGGCGGCGAGCAGTACTTC. It codes for CASSRTGGGEQYF.

The chain links TRBV19 to TRBJ1-5; 9 nucleotides align to TRBD1. The length of the CDR3 is 18 residues. CDR1 and CDR2 (germline): LNHDA, SQIVND (reference sequence). The J segment lost 6 bases and the V segment lost 3 bases, leaving 15 bases of the junction unmatched. The CDR3, as DNA: TGTGCCAGTAGTATTGCCGGGACAGGGAATTTAGGGGGTCAGCCCCAGCATTTT. Its protein product is CASSIAGTGNLGGQPQHF.

The CDR3 loop reads CATSRDLGGTGNEKLFF. CDR3 sequence (DNA): TGTGCCACCAGCAGAGATTTGGGCGGGACAGGGAATGAAAAACTGTTTTTT. V usage is TRBV15 and J usage is TRBJ1-4; 9 nucleotides line up with TRBD1. CDR3 length equals 17 residues. Germline V gene data show CDR1 as LNHNV and CDR2 as YYDKDF (reference sequence). V lost 0 bases, J lost 5 bases, and 7 bases stayed unmatched. Combining the CDR3 with reference TRBV15 and TRBJ1-4 gives the whole variable domain DAMVIQNPRYQVTQFGKPVTLSCSQTLNHNVMYWYQQKSSQAPKLLFHYYDKDFNNEADTPDNFQSRRPNTSFCFLDIRSPGLGDTAMYLCATSRDLGGTGNEKLFFGSGTQLSVL.

The rearrangement uses TRBV6-1 and TRBJ1-5; possibly TRBD1 for D (5 bases). Germline values: CDR1 MNHNS, CDR2 SASEGT. The CDR3 sequence is 15 residues long. V was clipped by 0 bases and J by 8 bases, with 14 bases between them. This chain's CDR3 is CASSEAGGVPEPQHF. The CDR3 coding sequence is TGTGCCAGCAGTGAAGCAGGAGGGGTTCCAGAGCCCCAGCATTTT.

The V call is TRBV6-1, the J call TRBJ2-7, with 8 bases lining up with TRBD2. Trimming removed 1 base from V and 3 bases from J; junction bases left unmatched: 5. CDR3 size: 15 residues. CDR1 and CDR2 (germline): MNHNS, SASEGT. DNA of the CDR3: TGTGCCAGCAGTGAAGTGGGCGGGGGGTTCTACGAGCAGTACTTC. Translation gives CASSEVGGGFYEQYF.

The V and J genes are TRBV28 and TRBJ1-1; 9 bases are shared with TRBD1. The CDR3 is 15 residues long. Germline CDR1 MDHEN, CDR2 SYDVKM. Trimming cost V 6 bases and J 5 bases; bases outside gene matches: 10. CDR3 DNA sequence: TGTGCCAGCAGGGGATTCGGGACAGGGATAACTGAAGCTTTCTTT. It encodes CASRGFGTGITEAFF.

J is TRBJ1-5 and V is TRBV19; D call uncertain. The germline V gene has CDR1 LNHDA and CDR2 SQIVND (reference sequence). The CDR3 runs 14 residues. Trimming left V 8 bases short and J 2 bases short, with 13 bases between. DNA for the CDR3: TGTGCCAGTGGTCAGGTGGCTCGCAATCAGCCCCAGCATTTT. Amino acid sequence: CASGQVARNQPQHF.

The chain uses TRBV5-1 and TRBJ1-1; D is perhaps TRBD1 (5 bases). The V and J ends lost 2 bases and 1 base respectively, with 9 bases between them. Germline V gene sequence: CDR1 SGHRS, CDR2 YFSETQ. CDR3 length: 14 residues. In nucleotides, the CDR3 is TGCGCCAGCAGCTTCTTGACAGCGAACACTGAAGCTTTCTTT. It codes for CASSFLTANTEAFF.

V gene TRBV25-1 combines with J gene TRBJ1-3; no clear D gene. V lost 7 bases and J lost 1, with 11 bases in between. This CDR3 spans 14 amino acids. The germline V gene encodes CDR1 MGHDK and CDR2 SYGVNS. DNA for the CDR3: TGTGCCAGCAAGGGAGAAGGATCTGGAAACACCATATATTTT. Translating gives CASKGEGSGNTIYF. The full variable domain, in which reference TRBV25-1 and TRBJ1-3 provide the parts outside the CDR3, is EADIYQTPRYLVIGTGKKITLECSQTMGHDKMYWYQQDPGMELHLIHYSYGVNSTEKGDLSSESTVSRIRTEHFPLTLESARPSHTSQYLCASKGEGSGNTIYFGEGSWLTVV.

The chain uses TRBV11-2 and TRBJ2-5; a possible D gene is TRBD2 (5 bases). The CDR3 contains 15 residues. V was trimmed by 5 bases and J by 2 bases, leaving 15 bases between them. Looked up from germline, CDR1 is SGHAT and CDR2 is FQNNGV. The CDR3 region is CASSIITDYQETQYF. In DNA form, the CDR3 reads TGTGCCAGCAGCATAATAACTGACTATCAAGAGACCCAGTACTTC.

The CDR3: CASSLNRGTDTQYF. CDR3 bases: TGTGCCAGCAGCTTAAATCGGGGGACAGATACGCAGTATTTT. The gene calls are TRBV7-8 and TRBJ2-3; weak D call: TRBD2 (6 bases). Germline CDR1 reads SGHVS; CDR2 reads FQNEAQ. This CDR3 is built from 14 residues. Trimming shortened V by 2 bases and J by 3 bases, and 9 bases separated the two germline ends.

This clone was picked up a small number of times. The chain employs TRBV6-5 and TRBJ1-2, with TRBD1 matching over 10 bases. CDR3 length: 14 amino acids. Trimming cost V 6 bases and J 4 bases; bases outside gene matches: 5. Germline V CDR1 and CDR2: MNHEY, SVGAGI. In DNA form, the CDR3 reads TGTGCCAGCAGGCGGGACAGGGGATCCTATGGCTACACCTTC. Translation: CASRRDRGSYGYTF.

V and J are TRBV5-6 and TRBJ1-1; D is unresolved. Trimming removed 9 bases from V and 3 bases from J, with 12 bases in between. The germline V gene encodes CDR1 SGHDT and CDR2 YYEEEE. This CDR3 has 12 residues. The CDR3 DNA reads TGTGCCACTAGCTCTGGGGACACTGAAGCTTTCTTT. Residues: CATSSGDTEAFF.

This clone was counted once. The chain is built from TRBV19 and TRBJ1-1; D is perhaps TRBD1 (6 bases). Germline loops: CDR1 LNHDA, CDR2 SQIVND (reference sequence). Trimming took off 8 bases at V and 6 bases at J, with 10 bases between the two ends. The CDR3 loop spans 11 amino acids. The CDR3 loop reads CASGQFAEAFF. As DNA, the CDR3 is TGTGCCAGTGGACAGTTCGCTGAAGCTTTCTTT.

The chain employs TRBV6-5 and TRBJ2-1; 11 bases are shared with TRBD2. The CDR3 is made up of 15 amino acids. Germline V CDR1 and CDR2: MNHEY, SVGAGI. The junction had 4 bases not matched to a gene; V was cut back by 1 base and J by 8 bases. The CDR3 spells CASSYLASGGYEQFF. CDR3 in DNA: TGTGCCAGCAGTTACTTAGCTAGCGGGGGGTATGAGCAGTTCTTC.

This clone occurred a few times. The chain employs TRBV2 and TRBJ2-1; a possible D gene is TRBD1 (5 bases). Germline CDR1 SNHLY, CDR2 FYNNEI. Deletions cut 4 bases from V and 0 bases from J, with 10 bases between. CDR3 length equals 15 residues. DNA for the CDR3: TGTGCCAGCAGTGTTCAGGGAAGCTCCTACAATGAGCAGTTCTTC. This encodes CASSVQGSSYNEQFF.

The chain links TRBV12-3 or TRBV12-4 to TRBJ2-1; D may be TRBD2 (6 bases). The CDR3 runs to 13 residues. V lost 4 bases and J 9 bases, leaving 13 bases between the germline ends. The CDR3 DNA follows: TGTGCCAGCAGTTATACCGAGACTAGTGAGCAGTTCTTC. It is translated as CASSYTETSEQFF.

The J gene is TRBJ1-2, the V gene TRBV4-1; no firm D call. The CDR3 contains 15 residues. From germline, CDR1 is MGHRA and CDR2 YSYEKL. V lost 7 bases, J lost 4 bases, and 19 bases lay in between. In DNA, the CDR3 is TGCGCCAGCACGCAAGATAGGCGACATCCCTATGGCTACACCTTC. It yields the protein CASTQDRRHPYGYTF.

The chain employs TRBV6-2 or TRBV6-3 and TRBJ1-5, with 7 nucleotides matching TRBD1. Germline lookup yields CDR1 MNHEY and CDR2 SVGEGT. V lost 6 bases and J lost 5; bases outside the gene matches: 7. The length of the CDR3 is 14 residues. The CDR3 nucleotides read TGTGCCAGCAGCCCGGACAGGATTTATCAGCCCCAGCATTTT. It translates to CASSPDRIYQPQHF.